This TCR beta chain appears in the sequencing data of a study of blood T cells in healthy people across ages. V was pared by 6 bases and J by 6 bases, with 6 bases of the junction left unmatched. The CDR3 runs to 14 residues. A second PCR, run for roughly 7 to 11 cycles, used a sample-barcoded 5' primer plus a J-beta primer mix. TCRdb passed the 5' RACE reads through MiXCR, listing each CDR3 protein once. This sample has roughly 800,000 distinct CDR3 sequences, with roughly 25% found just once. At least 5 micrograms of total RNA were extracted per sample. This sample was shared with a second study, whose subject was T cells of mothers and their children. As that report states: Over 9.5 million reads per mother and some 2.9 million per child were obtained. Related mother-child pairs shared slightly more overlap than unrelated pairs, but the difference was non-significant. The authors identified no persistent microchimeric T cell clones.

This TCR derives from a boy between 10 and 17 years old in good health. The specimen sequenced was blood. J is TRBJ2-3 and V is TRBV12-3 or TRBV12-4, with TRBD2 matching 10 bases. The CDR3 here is CASRPGLALDTQYF. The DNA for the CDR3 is TGTGCCAGCAGGCCGGGACTAGCGCTTGATACGCAGTATTTT.